Presented here are 25 T cell receptor beta chains from one specimen sequenced in a study of T cell repertoires in cytomegalovirus infection. TCRdb fed the reads into MiXCR, producing one record per CDR3 protein. The data show about 350,000 distinct CDR3 sequences, about 35% seen once. These receptors have no known antigen. Sequencing used cultured PBMCs, obtained from culture after CMV antigen stimulation. The receptors here all came from a human donor in good health (CMV status not recorded). Some clones in this sample may be carry-over from other donors' samples.

In this sample, this clonotype turned up many times. V usage is TRBV19 and J usage is TRBJ2-7, with 8 bases lining up with TRBD2. Per germline, CDR1 LNHDA and CDR2 SQIVND (reference sequence). This CDR3 region has 15 residues. The junction had 7 bases not matched to a gene; V was cut back by 5 bases and J by 1 base. CDR3 coding DNA: TGTGCCAGTAGTCTCAGCGGGAGAGGGTCCTACGAGCAGTACTTC. It specifies CASSLSGRGSYEQYF.

The rearrangement uses TRBV12-3 or TRBV12-4 and TRBJ2-3; 14 positions agree with TRBD2. The CDR3 length is 16 residues. J was trimmed by 3 bases and V by 7 bases; bases with no gene match: 6. CDR3 amino acids: CASTSGTSGRTDTQYF. The CDR3 nucleotides read TGTGCCAGCACCTCTGGGACTAGCGGGAGAACAGATACGCAGTATTTT.

The chain is built from TRBV6-5 and TRBJ2-2; maybe TRBD1 (6 bases). Germline assignment: CDR1 MNHEY and CDR2 SVGAGI. CDR3 length: 17 residues. V gave up 6 bases and J gave up 0 bases, with 17 bases separating them. The CDR3 region is CASREGIGQTNTGELFF. CDR3 nucleotide sequence: TGTGCCAGCAGAGAGGGAATCGGACAGACGAACACCGGGGAGCTGTTTTTT.

Ten or more counts support this clonotype. The chain joins TRBV20-1 to TRBJ1-4; the match to TRBD1 covers 9 bases. V was pared by 6 bases and J by 5 bases, with 13 bases of the junction left unmatched. This CDR3 spans 16 amino acids. Germline-derived CDR1 and CDR2 are DFQATT and SNEGSKA (reference sequence). CDR3 in DNA: TGCAGTGCCTCTTCCGGGACAGGGAGGAACAATGAAAAACTGTTTTTT. It translates to CSASSGTGRNNEKLFF.

This clonotype was seen more than once but under ten times. V is TRBV10-3 and J is TRBJ1-4; D is ambiguous. Trimming took 0 bases from V and 4 from J, leaving 3 bases between them. The CDR3 length is 13 residues. Germline CDR1 ENHRY, CDR2 SYGVKD. CDR3 loop: CAISESGNEKLFF. CDR3 nucleotide sequence: TGTGCCATCAGTGAGTCCGGTAATGAAAAACTGTTTTTT.

A few counts support this clonotype. The chain joins TRBV7-8 to TRBJ2-3, with D perhaps TRBD1 or TRBD2 (5 bases each). Germline assignment: CDR1 SGHVS and CDR2 FQNEAQ. Trimming cost V 4 bases and J 4 bases, with 18 bases left between them. The CDR3 sequence is 16 residues long. CDR3 residues: CASSSSGTPLPDTQYF. Here the CDR3 DNA reads TGTGCCAGCAGCTCCTCCGGGACCCCTCTGCCAGATACGCAGTATTTT.

This clonotype was counted only a few times. V gene TRBV10-3 combines with J gene TRBJ2-5; D gene ambiguous. The V end lost 3 bases, the J end lost 1 base, and 15 bases lay between the germline ends. The CDR3 extends over 16 amino acids. CDR1 is ENHRY and CDR2 is SYGVKD in the germline V gene. CDR3 sequence reads: CAISDPVPLGQETQYF. The CDR3, as DNA: TGTGCCATCAGTGACCCCGTTCCGTTGGGCCAAGAGACCCAGTACTTC.

The chain has TRBV20-1 and TRBJ2-3, with D uncertain. V lost 6 bases, J lost 4 bases, and 20 bases lay in between. Germline CDR1 and CDR2: DFQATT and SNEGSKA (reference sequence). The CDR3 sequence is 15 residues long. The CDR3 loop reads CSAPRTNPTPDTQYF. CDR3 DNA: TGCAGTGCACCAAGGACGAACCCGACCCCAGATACGCAGTATTTT.

A single count supports this clonotype. The V gene is TRBV5-4, the J gene TRBJ1-2; D gene unclear. The germline CDR1 and CDR2 sequences are SGHNT and YYREEE (reference sequence). The CDR3 consists of 14 residues. V lost 2 bases and J 5 bases, leaving 13 bases between the germline ends. The CDR3, as DNA: TGTGCCAGCAGCTTTCGTTCGGATTATTATGGCTACACCTTC. Protein sequence: CASSFRSDYYGYTF. The variable domain in full, with the rest retrieved from reference TRBV5-4 and TRBJ1-2, is ETGVTQSPTHLIKTRGQQVTLRCSSQSGHNTVSWYQQALGQGPQFIFQYYREEENGRGNFPPRFSGLQFPNYSSELNVNALELDDSALYLCASSFRSDYYGYTFGSGTRLTVV.

This clonotype came up many times. This chain connects TRBV18 to TRBJ2-1, with D perhaps assigned TRBD1 or TRBD2 (5 bases each). The CDR3 has 14 amino acids. The germline gives CDR1 KGHSH, CDR2 LQKENI. Trimming cost V 3 bases and J 6 bases, with 12 bases left between them. Here the CDR3 reads CASSPGTLINEQFF. For the CDR3, the DNA is TGTGCCAGCTCACCGGGGACGTTGATCAATGAGCAGTTCTTC.

The chain recombines TRBV5-4 with TRBJ2-7; the match to TRBD1 covers 9 bases. CDR3 length: 14 amino acids. With 1 base clipped from V and 5 bases from J, the junction kept 4 bases outside the gene matches. The germline V gene encodes CDR1 SGHNT and CDR2 YYREEE (reference sequence). The CDR3 sequence is CASSLPGQGNEQYF. The CDR3 bases are TGTGCCAGCAGCTTGCCGGGACAGGGAAACGAGCAGTACTTC.

The chain has TRBV5-1 and TRBJ1-1, with 11 bases that match TRBD1. The CDR3 totals 17 residues. Germline CDR1 and CDR2: SGHRS and YFSETQ. The ends lost 4 bases at V and 2 bases at J; junction bases unmatched: 10. CDR3 region: CASSLTTRTGGNTEAFF. As DNA, the CDR3 is TGCGCCAGCAGCCTCACGACCAGGACAGGGGGCAACACTGAAGCTTTCTTT.

This clonotype was found once. The J gene is TRBJ2-1, the V gene TRBV4-2; 9 nucleotides align to TRBD2. With V trimmed by 0 bases and J by 10 bases, 10 bases remained unmatched. There are 16 residues in the CDR3. Germline CDR1 LGHNA, CDR2 YNFKEQ. CDR3 loop: CASSQDGGGRAWEQFF. For the CDR3, the DNA is TGTGCCAGCAGCCAAGATGGGGGCGGGAGGGCCTGGGAGCAGTTCTTC.

This clonotype came up a few times. The gene calls are TRBV28 and TRBJ2-2; TRBD2 matches at 7 bases. Germline V gene data show CDR1 as MDHEN and CDR2 as SYDVKM. CDR3 size: 16 residues. Trimming at V came to 2 bases and at J to 3 bases, leaving 6 bases not matched to a gene. In DNA form, the CDR3 reads TGTGCCAGCAGTTTAGTTGGCGGGAGTCACACCGGGGAGCTGTTTTTT. This codes for CASSLVGGSHTGELFF.

There are many counts of this clonotype. J is TRBJ1-1 and V is TRBV7-2; TRBD1 aligns across 7 bases. CDR1 is SGHTA, CDR2 FQGNSA, per germline. The CDR3 has 14 amino acids. V lost 4 bases to trimming and J lost 5 bases; unmatched junction nucleotides: 7. The CDR3, as DNA: TGTGCCAGCAGCTCTAAGACAGGGTGGACTGAAGCTTTCTTT. Amino acid sequence: CASSSKTGWTEAFF.

The chain employs TRBV11-2 and TRBJ2-7; maybe TRBD2 (6 bases). The V end lost 0 bases, the J end lost 4 bases, and 19 bases lay between the germline ends. Germline V lookup: CDR1 SGHAT, CDR2 FQNNGV. This CDR3 contains 17 residues. This CDR3 is CASSLDGLARQTYEQYF. CDR3 in DNA: TGTGCCAGCAGCTTAGATGGCCTAGCGAGACAAACTTACGAGCAGTACTTC. Using reference TRBV11-2 and TRBJ2-7 for the parts outside the CDR3, the full variable domain is EAGVAQSPRYKIIEKRQSVAFWCNPISGHATLYWYQQILGQGPKLLIQFQNNGVVDDSQLPKDRFSAERLKGVDSTLKIQPAKLEDSAVYLCASSLDGLARQTYEQYFGPGTRLTVT.

V is TRBV12-3 or TRBV12-4 and J is TRBJ1-4; possibly TRBD1 for D (5 bases). V dropped 10 bases and J dropped 7 bases, with 16 bases sitting between them. This CDR3 is 13 amino acids long. The CDR3 spells CATVQGRGEKLFF. DNA for the CDR3: TGTGCCACCGTTCAGGGACGGGGTGAAAAACTGTTTTTT.

The chain couples TRBV7-8 to TRBJ2-1; D is unclear. Looked up from germline, CDR1 is SGHVS and CDR2 is FQNEAQ. Between the trimmed V and J ends, which lost 5 bases and 4 bases, there was a span of 18 bases. The CDR3 runs to 16 residues. The CDR3 nucleotides read TGTGCCAGCAGCGCAAGACGGGTGGGGAATTACAATGAGCAGTTCTTC. Its translation: CASSARRVGNYNEQFF.

This clonotype was observed a handful of times. The rearrangement joins TRBV6-5 to TRBJ2-1; tentatively, D is TRBD2 (5 bases). CDR1 and CDR2 from the germline V gene are MNHEY and SVGAGI. The CDR3 length is 15 residues. The V end lost 5 bases, the J end lost 5 bases, and 16 bases lay between the germline ends. The CDR3 here is CASSPSFEGNNEQFF. The DNA for the CDR3 is TGTGCCAGCAGTCCCTCCTTTGAGGGTAACAATGAGCAGTTCTTC.

This clonotype was observed at least ten times. Compared with germline, one end of the junction differs, possibly owing to a read error. Here the CDR3 reads CASSPMALAASF. CDR3 DNA sequence: TGTGCCAGCAGTCCCATGGCCCTAGCGGCCTCCTTC. The chain links TRBV28 to TRBJ2-1; 7 bases fit TRBD2. Per germline, CDR1 MDHEN and CDR2 SYDVKM. The CDR3 sequence is 12 residues long.

V is TRBV28 and J is TRBJ1-5, with no clear D. Between the trimmed V and J ends, which lost 5 bases and 7 bases, there was a span of 9 bases. This CDR3 is built from 12 residues. Germline V gives CDR1 MDHEN, CDR2 SYDVKM. CDR3 nucleotides: TGTGCCAGCAGTCCTCCATGGCAGCCCCAGCATTTT. Its translation: CASSPPWQPQHF.

The chain has TRBV6-2 or TRBV6-3 and TRBJ2-7, with a weak D call TRBD2 (5 bases). Between the trimmed V and J ends, which lost 2 bases and 4 bases, there was a span of 9 bases. The CDR3 is 13 amino acids. Germline values: CDR1 MNHEY, CDR2 SVGEGT. CDR3 sequence: CASSYGSLYEQYV. The CDR3 region has the DNA TGTGCCAGCAGTTACGGGAGTTTGTACGAGCAGTACGTC.

CDR3 coding DNA: TGTGCCAGCAGCCCCGACAGGGGGGAGTTGTCACCCCTCCACTTT. It yields the protein CASSPDRGELSPLHF. The genes are TRBV7-2 and TRBJ1-6; 9 nucleotides line up with TRBD1. Germline lookup yields CDR1 SGHTA and CDR2 FQGNSA. Germline trimming cut 5 bases from V and 10 bases from J; bases unmatched to any gene: 9. This CDR3 spans 15 amino acids.

There are a few counts of this clonotype. This rearrangement joins TRBV19 to TRBJ1-2, with 9 bases fitting TRBD1. The CDR3 has 13 residues. Germline V gives CDR1 LNHDA, CDR2 SQIVND (reference sequence). The ends lost 10 bases at V and 3 bases at J; junction bases unmatched: 6. CDR3 sequence reads: CATRTGVDYGYTF. CDR3 nucleotides: TGTGCCACCAGGACAGGGGTGGACTATGGCTACACCTTC.

This clonotype was picked up a small number of times. The gene calls are TRBV25-1 and TRBJ2-2, with 9 bases fitting TRBD1. CDR1 MGHDK and CDR2 SYGVNS come from the germline V gene. Losses at the gene ends were 6 bases for V and 6 bases for J; bases not matched to a gene: 5. The CDR3 runs 14 residues. The chain's CDR3 is CASSPTGGSGELFF. The CDR3 bases are TGTGCCAGCAGCCCTACAGGGGGCTCCGGGGAGCTGTTTTTT.